Below, 17 T cell receptor beta chains from the same sample are listed, as sequenced in a study of OX40 agonist ivuxolimab in advanced cancers. The repertoire was sequenced with immunoSEQ multiplex PCR; TCRdb's copy has only in-frame clones and lacks some. The repertoire has tens of thousands of clones, under 90% of them found once; the top ten carry around 25%. The sample consisted of CD4+ or CD8+ T cells sorted from blood, taken in a trial of the OX40 agonist ivuxolimab. These receptor sequences come from an adult with an advanced solid tumor such as melanoma, head and neck, liver or kidney cancer.

The chain joins TRBV9 to TRBJ2-1; 7 positions match TRBD2. V shed 4 bases and J 7 bases; nucleotides not matched to a gene: 11. Germline values: CDR1 SGDLS, CDR2 YYNGEE. This CDR3 is 15 amino acids long. The CDR3 sequence is CASSPIGGSNNEQFF. The CDR3 region has the DNA TGTGCCAGCAGCCCCATAGGCGGGAGCAATAATGAGCAGTTCTTC.

The V gene is TRBV28, the J gene TRBJ1-4, with D unclear. V lost 4 bases and J 7 bases, leaving 16 bases between the germline ends. From germline, CDR1 is MDHEN and CDR2 SYDVKM. This CDR3 region has 15 residues. The CDR3 nucleotides read TGTGCCAGCAGTTACAAACACGGGTATTTTGAAAAACTGTTTTTT. This encodes CASSYKHGYFEKLFF. Full variable domain (remainder filled in from reference TRBV28 and TRBJ1-4): DVKVTQSSRYLVKRTGEKVFLECVQDMDHENMFWYRQDPGLGLRLIYFSYDVKMKEKGDIPEGYSVSREKKERFSLILESASTNQTSMYLCASSYKHGYFEKLFFGSGTQLSVL.

The rearrangement links TRBV4-1 to TRBJ1-1; perhaps TRBD1 as D (6 bases). The V gene lost 0 bases and the J gene lost 11 bases, with 10 bases spanning the gap. The CDR3 is 12 residues long. Looked up from germline, CDR1 is MGHRA and CDR2 is YSYEKL. CDR3 sequence reads: CASSQDPGDAFF. The CDR3 DNA is TGCGCCAGCAGCCAAGACCCAGGGGACGCTTTCTTT.

The V and J genes are TRBV7-6 and TRBJ1-2, with no clear D. Germline V CDR1 and CDR2: SGHVS, FNYEAQ. V was pared by 3 bases and J by 8 bases, with 13 bases between. This CDR3 is built from 13 residues. The DNA for the CDR3 is TGTGCCAGCAGCTTCGGGCAGGCGTCCGGCTACACCTTC. This encodes CASSFGQASGYTF. Together with reference TRBV7-6 and TRBJ1-2, the CDR3 gives the full variable domain: GAGVSQSPRYKVTKRGQDVALRCDPISGHVSLYWYRQALGQGPEFLTYFNYEAQQDKSGLPNDRFSAERPEGSISTLTIQRTEQRDSAMYRCASSFGQASGYTFGSGTRLTVV.

In this sample, this clone turned up once. The chain carries TRBV6-5 and TRBJ1-6; 7 bases are shared with TRBD1. Germline values: CDR1 MNHEY, CDR2 SVGAGI. This CDR3 has 15 residues. The trim removed 6 bases at V and 4 bases at J, leaving 6 bases unmatched. The CDR3 DNA is TGTGCCAGCAGGAAAGGGACAGAGTATAATTCACCCCTCCACTTT. Translating gives CASRKGTEYNSPLHF.

The rearrangement joins TRBV7-7 to TRBJ2-1; 9 bases are shared with TRBD1. Per the germline V gene, CDR1 is SSHAT and CDR2 is FNYEAQ (reference sequence). The CDR3 extends over 16 amino acids. Trimming cost V 1 base and J 8 bases; bases outside gene matches: 9. The CDR3 coding sequence is TGTGCCAGCAGCTTAGACCCGGGACAGGGAGAGCATGAGCAGTTCTTC. Translation gives CASSLDPGQGEHEQFF.

J is TRBJ2-1 and V is TRBV7-9; D gene ambiguous. Trimming cost V 2 bases and J 5 bases, with 7 bases left between them. Germline CDR1 SEHNR, CDR2 FQNEAQ (reference sequence). The CDR3 sequence is 13 residues long. The CDR3 here is CASSLIGNNEQFF. The CDR3 nucleotides read TGTGCCAGCAGCTTAATAGGAAACAATGAGCAGTTCTTC.

The gene calls are TRBV4-3 and TRBJ1-6; tentatively, D is TRBD1 (6 bases). The CDR3 spans 16 residues. CDR1 is LGHNA, CDR2 YSLEER, per germline. The V and J ends lost 0 bases and 9 bases respectively, with 15 bases between them. The chain's CDR3 is CASSQDGEGGGSPLHF. CDR3 DNA sequence: TGCGCCAGCAGCCAAGATGGAGAAGGGGGAGGTTCACCCCTCCACTTT.

Only one count was recorded for this clone. J is TRBJ2-2 and V is TRBV13; 8 nucleotides align to TRBD1. This CDR3 comprises 15 residues. Trimming cost V 0 bases and J 4 bases; bases outside gene matches: 1. Germline V lookup: CDR1 PRHDT, CDR2 FYEKMQ (reference sequence). CDR3 nucleotide sequence: TGTGCCAGCAGCTTAGGGACAGGGGTCACCGGGGAGCTGTTTTTT. As protein: CASSLGTGVTGELFF.

J is TRBJ1-1 and V is TRBV15, with D uncertain. Germline-derived CDR1 and CDR2 are LNHNV and YYDKDF (reference sequence). V was pared by 3 bases and J by 3 bases, with 11 bases between. The CDR3 sequence is 14 residues long. CDR3 region: CATSRTRGYTEAFF. The CDR3, as DNA: TGTGCCACCAGCAGGACCCGCGGATACACTGAAGCTTTCTTT.

The rearrangement joins TRBV7-9 to TRBJ2-1, with D possibly TRBD2 on 6 matching bases. The CDR3 is made up of 14 amino acids. Trimming stripped 0 bases from V and 6 bases from J, with 9 bases between. Germline CDR1 is SEHNR and CDR2 is FQNEAQ (reference sequence). The CDR3 region has the DNA TGTGCCAGCAGCTTAGCACTCGGGGGCAATGAGCAGTTCTTC. This translates into CASSLALGGNEQFF.

The V call is TRBV6-5, the J call TRBJ1-1; D might be TRBD1 (6 bases). CDR3 size: 15 residues. The V end lost 5 bases, the J end lost 1 base, and 14 bases lay between the germline ends. From germline, CDR1 is MNHEY and CDR2 SVGAGI. The CDR3: CASSKQGGGNTEAFF. For the CDR3, the DNA is TGTGCCAGCAGTAAACAGGGAGGGGGGAACACTGAAGCTTTCTTT.

The chain links TRBV6-5 to TRBJ2-3, with 10 bases fitting TRBD2. The CDR3 is 16 residues long. The germline V gene has CDR1 MNHEY and CDR2 SVGAGI. Unmatched junction bases numbered 4, after V lost 0 bases and J lost 4 bases. Here the CDR3 DNA reads TGTGCCAGCAGTTACTCTGGAGCGGGGGGGGCAGATACGCAGTATTTT. Amino acids: CASSYSGAGGADTQYF.

The rearrangement uses TRBV5-5 and TRBJ2-2; D uncertain. Germline V lookup: CDR1 SGHKS, CDR2 YYEKEE (reference sequence). The CDR3 runs 14 residues. V lost 2 bases and J 5 bases, leaving 10 bases between the germline ends. The DNA for the CDR3 is TGTGCCAGCAGCTTATGGGCCTTTACCGGGGAGCTGTTTTTT. Translating gives CASSLWAFTGELFF.

Comments on this clone: At one boundary the junction diverges from the germline segment, which might be a read error. V gene TRBV13 combines with J gene TRBJ1-6, with D possibly TRBD1 on 5 matching bases. The CDR3 extends over 13 amino acids. Germline CDR1 and CDR2: PRHDT and FYEKMQ (reference sequence). Written as DNA, the CDR3 is TGTGCCAGCAGCTTGGGAGGCGGGGGTATTCCTTACTTT. It translates to CASSLGGGGIPYF.

The V call is TRBV19, the J call TRBJ2-3; D may correspond to TRBD1 or TRBD2 (5 bases each). CDR1 and CDR2 from the germline V gene are LNHDA and SQIVND (reference sequence). V was pared by 11 bases and J by 2 bases, with 20 bases between. The CDR3 sequence is 15 residues long. In DNA form, the CDR3 reads TGTGCCTCCAAGGTCGGCTGGGGGAACACAGATACGCAGTATTTT. As protein: CASKVGWGNTDTQYF.

The V gene is TRBV27, the J gene TRBJ1-1; 9 nucleotides align to TRBD1. Trimming removed 3 bases from V and 8 bases from J; junction bases left unmatched: 7. Germline V gene data show CDR1 as MNHEY and CDR2 as SMNVEV (reference sequence). This CDR3 has 14 residues. The CDR3 region is CASSLRSGTGEAFF. CDR3 in DNA: TGTGCCAGCAGTTTGCGATCCGGGACAGGGGAAGCTTTCTTT.